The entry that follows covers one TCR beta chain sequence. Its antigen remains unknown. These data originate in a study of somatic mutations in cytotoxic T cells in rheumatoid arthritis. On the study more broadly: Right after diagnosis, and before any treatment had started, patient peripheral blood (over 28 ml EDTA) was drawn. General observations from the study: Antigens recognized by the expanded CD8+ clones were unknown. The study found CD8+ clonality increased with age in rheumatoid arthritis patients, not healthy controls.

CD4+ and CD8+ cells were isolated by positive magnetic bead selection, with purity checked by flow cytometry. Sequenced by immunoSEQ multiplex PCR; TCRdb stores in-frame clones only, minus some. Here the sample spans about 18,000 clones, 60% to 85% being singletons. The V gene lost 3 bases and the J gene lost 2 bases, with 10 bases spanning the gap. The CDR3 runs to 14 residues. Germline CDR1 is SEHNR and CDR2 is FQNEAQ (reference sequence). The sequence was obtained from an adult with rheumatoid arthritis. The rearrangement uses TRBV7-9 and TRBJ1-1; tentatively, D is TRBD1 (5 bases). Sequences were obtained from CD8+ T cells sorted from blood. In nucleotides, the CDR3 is TGTGCCAGCAGCTTTGGGGGAATTAACACTGAAGCTTTCTTT. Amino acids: CASSFGGINTEAFF.